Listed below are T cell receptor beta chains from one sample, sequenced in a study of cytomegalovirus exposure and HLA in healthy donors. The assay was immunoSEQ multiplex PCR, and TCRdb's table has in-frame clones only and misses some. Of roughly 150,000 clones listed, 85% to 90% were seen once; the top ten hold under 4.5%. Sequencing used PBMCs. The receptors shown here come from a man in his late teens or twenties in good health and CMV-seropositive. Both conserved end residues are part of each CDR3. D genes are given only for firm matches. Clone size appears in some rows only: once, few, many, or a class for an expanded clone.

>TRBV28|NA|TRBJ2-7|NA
CASSLQRNFYEQYF
TGTGCCAGCAGTTTGCAGCGGAATTTCTACGAGCAGTACTTC
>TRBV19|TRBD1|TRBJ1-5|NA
CASSMDETGGRQPQHF
TGTGCCAGTAGTATGGATGAGACAGGGGGCCGTCAGCCCCAGCATTTT
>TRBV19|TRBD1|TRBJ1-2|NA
CASSTTGQGARGYTF
TGTGCCAGTAGTACAACGGGACAGGGGGCGAGAGGCTACACCTTC
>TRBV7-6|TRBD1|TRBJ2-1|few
CASSPKPPGQGGNEQFF
TGTGCCAGCAGCCCCAAGCCACCGGGACAGGGTGGGAATGAGCAGTTCTTC
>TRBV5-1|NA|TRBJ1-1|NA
CASSRGGMNTEAFF
TGCGCCAGCAGCAGGGGGGGAATGAACACTGAAGCTTTCTTT
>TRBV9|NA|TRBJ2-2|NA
CASSVGSLANTGELFF
TGTGCCAGCAGCGTAGGTTCGCTAGCGAACACCGGGGAGCTGTTTTTT
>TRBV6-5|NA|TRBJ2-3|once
CASSYSTANTDTQYF
TGTGCCAGCAGTTACTCGACAGCGAACACAGATACGCAGTATTTT
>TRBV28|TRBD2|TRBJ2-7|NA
CASSDWTSGYYEQYF
TGTGCCAGCAGTGATTGGACTAGCGGATACTACGAGCAGTACTTC
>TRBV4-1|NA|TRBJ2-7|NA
CASSPTSDRVDEQYF
TGCGCCAGCAGCCCTACCTCAGACCGGGTGGACGAGCAGTACTTC
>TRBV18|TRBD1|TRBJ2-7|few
CASSPPGAGTGRYEQYF
TGTGCCAGCTCACCACCGGGAGCCGGGACAGGGCGCTACGAGCAGTACTTC
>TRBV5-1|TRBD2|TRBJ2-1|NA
CASSLPPRLAGLNEQFF
TGCGCCAGCAGCTTGCCACCACGACTAGCGGGATTGAATGAGCAGTTCTTC
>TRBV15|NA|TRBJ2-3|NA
CATSRREATDTQYF
TGTGCCACCAGCAGAAGGGAGGCGACAGATACGCAGTATTTT
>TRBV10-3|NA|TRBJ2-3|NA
CAISESTIKRRSTDTQYF
TGTGCCATCAGTGAGTCTACTATTAAGCGGAGAAGCACAGATACGCAGTATTTT
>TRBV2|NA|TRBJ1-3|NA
CASNYGAGNTIYF
TGTGCCAGCAACTACGGGGCTGGAAACACCATATATTTT
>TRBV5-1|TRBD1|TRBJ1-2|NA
CASSSQPTGGGYGYTF
TGCGCCAGCAGCTCCCAACCAACAGGGGGTGGCTATGGCTACACCTTC
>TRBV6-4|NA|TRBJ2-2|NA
CASSDSKKSENTGELFF
TGTGCCAGCAGTGACTCGAAAAAGTCAGAGAACACCGGGGAGCTGTTTTTT
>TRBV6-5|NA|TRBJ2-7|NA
CASSPRQEAYEQYF
TGTGCCAGCAGCCCTAGACAGGAAGCCTACGAGCAGTACTTC
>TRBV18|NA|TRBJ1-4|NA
CASSTLEDEKLFF
TGTGCCAGCTCTACCCTCGAGGATGAAAAACTGTTTTTT
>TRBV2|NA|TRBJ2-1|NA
CASSVQRVNNEQFF
TGTGCCAGCAGTGTCCAGCGGGTTAATAATGAGCAGTTCTTC
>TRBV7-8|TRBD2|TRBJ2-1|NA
CASSPLAGGNEQFF
TGTGCCAGCAGCCCACTAGCGGGAGGGAATGAGCAGTTCTTC
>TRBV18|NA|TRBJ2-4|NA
CASSPTTRLAKNIQYF
TGTGCCAGCTCACCCACCACGAGGTTAGCCAAAAACATTCAGTACTTC
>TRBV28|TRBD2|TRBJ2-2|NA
CASSPGLATSGELFF
TGTGCCAGCAGCCCCGGACTAGCAACGTCCGGGGAGCTGTTTTTT
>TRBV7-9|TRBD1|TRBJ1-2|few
CASSLAGQGEGYTF
TGTGCCAGCAGCTTAGCAGGACAGGGAGAGGGCTACACCTTC
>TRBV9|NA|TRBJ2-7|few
CASSVGFSSYEQYF
TGTGCCAGCAGCGTAGGATTCAGCTCCTACGAGCAGTACTTC
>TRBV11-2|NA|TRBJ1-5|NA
CASSLDIAGNQPQHF
TGTGCCAGCAGCTTAGACATAGCTGGCAATCAGCCCCAGCATTTT
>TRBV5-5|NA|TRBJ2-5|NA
CASSFKGRDQETQYF
TGTGCCAGCAGCTTCAAAGGCAGGGACCAAGAGACCCAGTACTTC
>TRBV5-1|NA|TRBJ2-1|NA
CASRGRGNEQFF
TGCGCCAGCAGGGGGAGAGGCAATGAGCAGTTCTTC
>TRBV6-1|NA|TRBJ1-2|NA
CASSVNGYGYTF
TGTGCCAGCAGTGTGAACGGCTATGGCTACACCTTC
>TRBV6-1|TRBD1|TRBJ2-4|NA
CAARTGTAKNIQYF
TGTGCCGCCAGGACAGGGACAGCCAAAAACATTCAGTACTTC
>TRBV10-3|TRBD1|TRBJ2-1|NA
CAISERDRRSNEQFF
TGTGCCATCAGTGAAAGGGACAGGAGAAGTAATGAGCAGTTCTTC
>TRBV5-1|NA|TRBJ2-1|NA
CASKPGLGGGPGYNEQFF
TGCGCCAGCAAGCCGGGGCTAGGGGGAGGGCCGGGTTACAATGAGCAGTTCTTC
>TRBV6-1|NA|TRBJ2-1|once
CASSPRVGSYNEQFF
TGTGCCAGCAGCCCCCGGGTAGGCTCCTACAATGAGCAGTTCTTC
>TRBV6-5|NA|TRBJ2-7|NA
CASSPEGPEQYF
TGTGCCAGCAGTCCGGAGGGACCCGAGCAGTACTTC
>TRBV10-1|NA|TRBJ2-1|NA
CATGGQGNEQFF
TGCGCCACAGGGGGGCAGGGAAATGAGCAGTTCTTC
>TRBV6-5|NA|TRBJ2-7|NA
CASSPKLLTEQYF
TGTGCCAGCAGCCCTAAACTGCTAACCGAGCAGTACTTC
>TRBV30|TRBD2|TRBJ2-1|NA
CAWSPSGRAYYNEQFF
TGTGCCTGGAGTCCGAGCGGGAGGGCATACTACAATGAGCAGTTCTTC
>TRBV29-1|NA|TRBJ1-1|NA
CSVTQGLNTEAFF
TGCAGCGTAACTCAGGGATTGAACACTGAAGCTTTCTTT
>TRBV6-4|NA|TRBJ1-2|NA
CASRNPGNYGYTF
TGTGCCAGCAGAAACCCAGGGAACTATGGCTACACCTTC
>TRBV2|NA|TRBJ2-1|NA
CASSEGLLALNEQFF
TGTGCCAGCAGTGAAGGGTTACTAGCTCTTAATGAGCAGTTCTTC
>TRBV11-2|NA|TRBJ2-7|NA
CASSLDLRASLGGEQYF
TGTGCCAGCAGCTTAGATCTAAGGGCTAGCTTAGGTGGCGAGCAGTACTTC
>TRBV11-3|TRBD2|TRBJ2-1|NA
CASSRGLASSYNEQFF
TGTGCCAGCAGCCGCGGACTAGCGAGCTCCTACAATGAGCAGTTCTTC
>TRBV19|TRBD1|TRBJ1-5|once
CASRDRANQPQHF
TGTGCCAGTAGGGACAGGGCGAATCAGCCCCAGCATTTT
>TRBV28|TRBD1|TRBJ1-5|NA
CASKTMGQLYSNQPQHF
TGTGCCAGCAAAACCATGGGACAGCTTTATAGCAATCAGCCCCAGCATTTT
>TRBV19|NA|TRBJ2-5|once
CAIHTGTPQETQYF
TGTGCCATCCATACCGGGACACCCCAAGAGACCCAGTACTTC
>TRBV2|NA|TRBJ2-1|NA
CASSEARVWGNEQFF
TGTGCCAGCAGTGAAGCCAGGGTATGGGGTAATGAGCAGTTCTTC
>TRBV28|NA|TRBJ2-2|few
CASTERGRSTGELFF
TGTGCCAGCACCGAAAGAGGGAGGAGTACCGGGGAGCTGTTTTTT
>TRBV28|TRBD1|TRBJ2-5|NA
CASSSGPGQGTETQYF
TGTGCCAGCAGTTCTGGCCCGGGACAGGGGACGGAGACCCAGTACTTC